The 8 T cell receptor beta chains below all came from one sample that was sequenced in a study of T cell changes during pregnancy in multiple sclerosis. Produced via immunoSEQ multiplex PCR; TCRdb's table is partial and in-frame only. This table has about 72,000 clones, about nine tenths appearing once. The input for sequencing was peripheral blood, taken in the third trimester of pregnancy. The receptors stem from a female donor in good health, enrolled as a control in a pregnancy study.

The chain combines TRBV7-8 with TRBJ2-2; TRBD1 matches at 9 bases. The CDR3 has 15 amino acids. V lost 5 bases, J lost 6 bases, and 7 bases stayed unmatched. Germline V gene lookup returns CDR1 SGHVS and CDR2 FQNEAQ. CDR3 region: CASSLGQGSAGELFF. CDR3 nucleotide sequence: TGTGCCAGCAGCCTAGGACAGGGGAGCGCCGGGGAGCTGTTTTTT. Looking up the rest from reference TRBV7-8 and TRBJ2-2 gives the full variable domain: GAGVSQSPRYKVAKRGQDVALRCDPISGHVSLFWYQQALGQGPEFLTYFQNEAQLDKSGLPSDRFFAERPEGSVSTLKIQRTQQEDSAVYLCASSLGQGSAGELFFGEGSRLTVL.

The chain links TRBV6-5 to TRBJ1-2; D is perhaps TRBD1 (6 bases). CDR1 and CDR2 (germline): MNHEY, SVGAGI. The ends were cut back, 8 bases at V and 4 bases at J, with 17 bases in the middle. This CDR3 comprises 14 residues. The CDR3 DNA is TGTGCCAGCTTCCCCAGGGGAGAAGGCTATGGCTACACCTTC. Its protein is CASFPRGEGYGYTF.

The chain links TRBV27 to TRBJ2-3; 8 positions agree with TRBD2. With 5 bases clipped from V and 5 bases from J, the junction kept 6 bases outside the gene matches. CDR1 MNHEY and CDR2 SMNVEV come from the germline V gene (reference sequence). The CDR3 has 14 amino acids. The chain's CDR3 is CASSHGAGVDTQYF. CDR3 sequence (DNA): TGTGCCAGCAGTCACGGAGCGGGGGTAGATACGCAGTATTTT.

The chain joins TRBV5-4 to TRBJ1-2; maybe TRBD1 (6 bases). CDR1 is SGHNT and CDR2 is YYREEE in the germline V gene (reference sequence). CDR3 length equals 17 residues. V was trimmed by 0 bases and J by 7 bases, leaving 22 bases between them. The CDR3 nucleotides read TGTGCCAGCAGCTTGGATTCCCTCGGGACAACTCCTGGTGGCTACACCTTC. It codes for CASSLDSLGTTPGGYTF. Using reference TRBV5-4 and TRBJ1-2 for the parts outside the CDR3, the full variable domain is ETGVTQSPTHLIKTRGQQVTLRCSSQSGHNTVSWYQQALGQGPQFIFQYYREEENGRGNFPPRFSGLQFPNYSSELNVNALELDDSALYLCASSLDSLGTTPGGYTFGSGTRLTVV.

The chain has TRBV27 and TRBJ1-1; D remains ambiguous. CDR3 length: 12 amino acids. The V end lost 3 bases, the J end lost 8 bases, and 10 bases lay between the germline ends. Germline lookup yields CDR1 MNHEY and CDR2 SMNVEV (reference sequence). Here the CDR3 DNA reads TGTGCCAGCAGTTTTCGGGCGGGAGAAGCTTTCTTT. Its protein is CASSFRAGEAFF.

The chain recombines TRBV6-5 with TRBJ1-2, with 7 bases identical to TRBD1. The CDR3 extends over 15 amino acids. Germline V gene lookup returns CDR1 MNHEY and CDR2 SVGAGI. Germline trimming cut 6 bases from V and 3 bases from J; bases unmatched to any gene: 10. DNA of the CDR3: TGTGCCAGCAGAAGTTTAAACAGGGGAGACTATGGCTACACCTTC. It is translated as CASRSLNRGDYGYTF.

This clone was counted a few times. The chain is built from TRBV7-9 and TRBJ2-2; D is perhaps TRBD1 (5 bases). V lost 5 bases and J 1 base, leaving 14 bases between the germline ends. There are 16 residues in the CDR3. Germline assignment: CDR1 SEHNR and CDR2 FQNEAQ (reference sequence). CDR3 bases: TGTGCCAGCAGCCCCGAAGGGGCTATGAACACCGGGGAGCTGTTTTTT. Its protein is CASSPEGAMNTGELFF.

The chain links TRBV7-9 to TRBJ2-2, with a weak D call TRBD1 (5 bases). V gave up 5 bases and J gave up 1 base, with 8 bases separating them. This CDR3 is 14 amino acids long. CDR1 is SEHNR and CDR2 is FQNEAQ in the germline V gene (reference sequence). CDR3 nucleotide sequence: TGTGCCAGCAGCCGCAGGGAGAACACCGGGGAGCTGTTTTTT. Encoded protein: CASSRRENTGELFF.